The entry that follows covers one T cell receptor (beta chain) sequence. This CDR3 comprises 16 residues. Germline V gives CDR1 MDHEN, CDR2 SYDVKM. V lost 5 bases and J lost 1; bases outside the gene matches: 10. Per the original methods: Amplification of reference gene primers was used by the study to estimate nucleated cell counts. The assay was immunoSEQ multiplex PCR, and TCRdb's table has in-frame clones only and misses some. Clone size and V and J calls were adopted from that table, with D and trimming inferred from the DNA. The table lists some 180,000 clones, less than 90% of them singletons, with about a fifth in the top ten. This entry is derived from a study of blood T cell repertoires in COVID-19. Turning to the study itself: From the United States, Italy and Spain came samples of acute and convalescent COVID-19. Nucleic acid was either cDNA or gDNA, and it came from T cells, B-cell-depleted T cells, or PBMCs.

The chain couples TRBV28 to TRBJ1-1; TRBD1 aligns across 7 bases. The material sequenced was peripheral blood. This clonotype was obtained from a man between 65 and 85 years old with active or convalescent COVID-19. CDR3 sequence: CASSLPPGTANTEAFF. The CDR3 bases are TGTGCCAGCAGTCTACCGCCCGGGACAGCGAACACTGAAGCTTTCTTT.